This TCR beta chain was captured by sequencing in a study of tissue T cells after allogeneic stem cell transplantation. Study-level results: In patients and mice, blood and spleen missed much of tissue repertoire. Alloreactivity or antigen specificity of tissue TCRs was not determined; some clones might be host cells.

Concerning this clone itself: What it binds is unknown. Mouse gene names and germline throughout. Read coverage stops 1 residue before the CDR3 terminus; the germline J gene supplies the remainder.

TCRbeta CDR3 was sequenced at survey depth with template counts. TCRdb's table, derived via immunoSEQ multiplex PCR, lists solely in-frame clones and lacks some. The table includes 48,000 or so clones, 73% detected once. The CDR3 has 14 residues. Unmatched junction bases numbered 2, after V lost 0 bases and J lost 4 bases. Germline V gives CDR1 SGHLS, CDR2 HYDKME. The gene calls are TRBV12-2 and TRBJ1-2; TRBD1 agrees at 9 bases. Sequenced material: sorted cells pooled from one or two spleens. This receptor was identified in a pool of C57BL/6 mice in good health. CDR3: CASSLGQGISDYTF. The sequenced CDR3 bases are TGTGCCAGCTCTCTCGGACAGGGGATCTCCGACTACACC.